This TCR beta chain was profiled in a study of Graves' ophthalmopathy and Graves' hyperthyroidism. The study's findings and limits: Most expanded clonotypes from thyroid (those above 0.001 frequency) were also found in blood. With a specificity of just under 75% and a sensitivity of about 70%, the model predicted ophthalmopathy progression.

Enrollment excluded any patients with other autoimmune diseases, uncontrolled infections, pregnancy or lactation. RNA transcripts were the source from which TCR beta CDR3 regions were amplified. Following a first-round RT-PCR that used HTBI primers, a second-round multiplex PCR was carried out. TCRdb redid the calling of the multiplex PCR reads with MiXCR, one entry per CDR3 protein. The sample consists of a few hundred thousand distinct CDR3 sequences, 35% to 40% of them appearing once. Per the germline V gene, CDR1 is MNHNY and CDR2 is SVGAGI (reference sequence). The CDR3 is 15 amino acids. Trimming took off 5 bases at V and 6 bases at J, with 14 bases between the two ends. This clonotype has only a few counts. Its specificity is not known.

Sequencing was performed on peripheral blood or thyroid tissue (not recorded which). The chain recombines TRBV6-6 with TRBJ1-6, with D possibly being TRBD1 (6 bases). This receptor was identified in an adult man with Graves' hyperthyroidism. The CDR3 DNA follows: TGTGCCAGCAGTGAGAGGGGGTTCGGTAATTCACCCCTCCACTTT. This sequence encodes CASSERGFGNSPLHF.